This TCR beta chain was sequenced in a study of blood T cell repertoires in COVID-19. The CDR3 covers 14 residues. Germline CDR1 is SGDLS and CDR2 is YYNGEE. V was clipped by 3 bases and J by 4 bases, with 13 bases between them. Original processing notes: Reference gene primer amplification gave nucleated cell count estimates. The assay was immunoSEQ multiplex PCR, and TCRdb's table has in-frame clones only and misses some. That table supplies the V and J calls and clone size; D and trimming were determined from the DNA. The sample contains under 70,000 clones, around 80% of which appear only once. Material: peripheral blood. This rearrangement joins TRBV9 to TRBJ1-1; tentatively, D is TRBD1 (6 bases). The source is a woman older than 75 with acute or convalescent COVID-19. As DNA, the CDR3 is TGTGCCAGCAGCGAGCGGGGACAAGGCACTGAAGCTTTCTTT. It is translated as CASSERGQGTEAFF.